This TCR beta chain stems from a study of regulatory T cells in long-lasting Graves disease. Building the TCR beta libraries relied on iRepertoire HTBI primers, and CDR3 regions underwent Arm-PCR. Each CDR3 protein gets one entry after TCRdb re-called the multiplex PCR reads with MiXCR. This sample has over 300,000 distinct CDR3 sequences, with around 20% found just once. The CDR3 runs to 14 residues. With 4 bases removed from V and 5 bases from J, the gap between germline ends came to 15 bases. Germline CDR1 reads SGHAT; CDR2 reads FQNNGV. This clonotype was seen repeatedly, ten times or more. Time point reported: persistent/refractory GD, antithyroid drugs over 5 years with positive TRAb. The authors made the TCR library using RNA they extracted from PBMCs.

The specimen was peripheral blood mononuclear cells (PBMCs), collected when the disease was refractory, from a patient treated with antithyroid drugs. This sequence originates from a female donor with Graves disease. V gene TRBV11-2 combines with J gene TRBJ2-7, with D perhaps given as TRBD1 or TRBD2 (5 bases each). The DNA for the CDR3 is TGTGCCAGCAGCTCCGTTGGGGGAAAGAACGAGCAGTACTTC. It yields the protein CASSSVGGKNEQYF. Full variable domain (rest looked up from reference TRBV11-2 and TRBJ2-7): EAGVAQSPRYKIIEKRQSVAFWCNPISGHATLYWYQQILGQGPKLLIQFQNNGVVDDSQLPKDRFSAERLKGVDSTLKIQPAKLEDSAVYLCASSSVGGKNEQYFGPGTRLTVT.